This T cell receptor (beta chain) came from a study of blood T cells in healthy people across ages (dated by TCRdb to the mid-2010s). Regarding the complete study: In model experiments, roughly one uniquely barcoded TCR beta cDNA molecule per two T cells was captured by template switching. Donors were grouped into four age groups: young (average approximately 16 years), middle-aged (around 39), aged (approximately 67) and long-lived (about 89). To avoid experimental bias, donors of different ages were randomly spread across the sequencing lanes. Using the same blood draw, the study looked at two additional independent replicas of 1 million unique cDNA reads for two donors, one aged 18 to 30 and the other aged 80 or older. The study measured age-related changes in TCR beta repertoire diversity using deep sequencing normalized with unique cDNA molecular identifiers.

The donors were 40 or so Caucasian individuals from Russia, aged roughly 6 to 100 years, who were systemically healthy. Approximately 9.3 milliliters of peripheral blood were drawn from each donor into EDTA-treated Vacutainer tubes. Ficoll-Paque density-gradient centrifugation was used to isolate PBMCs, with at least 6 million per sample. Total RNA was extracted from PBMCs with Trizol reagent, with at least 5.5 micrograms obtained per sample. Naive CD45RAhigh/CD27high T cell percentages were measured by flow cytometry on a PBMC aliquot from every donor. V and J are truncated by 0 bases and 5 bases respectively, leaving an intervening sequence of 10 bases. The CDR3 spans 14 residues, from the cysteine through the phenylalanine. Only the CDR3 part of the read is kept: 42 bases, read in frame from the first base. Via the germline V gene, CDR1 is LGHNA and CDR2 YSLEER. Library construction relied on 5' RACE. Sequencing took place on an Illumina HiSeq 2500. The second PCR ran for roughly 6 to 11 cycles and used a J-beta primer mix along with a sample-barcoded 5' primer. Each TCR beta cDNA molecule received a unique molecular identifier from a template-switch 5' adaptor carrying 12 random nucleotides. At least 2.5 million CDR3-containing paired-end reads were obtained from each sample. The Mint cDNA synthesis kit, primed by a TRBC-specific oligonucleotide, was used to synthesize first-strand cDNA from all RNA. After uracil-DNA glycosylase treatment, a first 18-cycle PCR used universal primers M1SS and BC2_uni_R on all cDNA. Per the original workflow: For normalization, 1 million high-quality reads were randomly selected from each sample, with every read carrying a distinct molecular identifier. Reads with shared molecular identifiers were discarded instead of being binned into consensus sequences. MiTCR, set to a Q25 quality threshold and the strictest error-elimination algorithm, was used for CDR3 identification, clonotype clustering and error correction. Lower-bound total TCR beta diversity was estimated with a nonparametric unseen species model using Euler transformation. TCRdb reran the public reads through fastp at Q25 and MiXCR, keeping productive beta chains. Rows merge per CDR3 protein into single entries with the most common DNA and genes. These V and J calls rely on TCRdb rather than the paper's analysis. The sample records approximately 880,000 distinct CDR3 sequences, roughly 52% of which are singletons. The ten largest make up over 10% of the sample.

About this clonotype itself: The antigen it recognizes is unknown. Base qualities are missing; no much larger clone stands one base away.

The investigation overall reported the following: Total diversity estimates from one million sequenced T cells were considered lower bounds and underestimates. Since profiling was done on bulk unsorted PBMCs, naive and antigen-experienced compartments could not be conclusively compared. Observed TCR beta diversity per million T cells fell roughly linearly with age, and a significant reduction was already apparent by age around 40. Donor CMV infection status was unknown, potentially confounding age-related changes in expanded clonotypes. There was a strong correlation between observed TCR beta diversity and the percentage of naive T cells measured by flow cytometry. The long-lived group showed more naive CD4+ T cells, fewer expanded clones and increased TCR diversity than the aged group, suggesting age selection.

This receptor chain uses TRBV4-3 and TRBJ2-5; the D gene identity is not certain. The TCR sequence derives from a man aged 25-45 years in good health. The sample was blood. The bases read TGCGCCAGCAGCCAAGAAGGCCGATGGGAGACCCAGTACTTC. It encodes CASSQEGRWETQYF.